The next 22 T cell receptor beta chains were all read from a single sample in a study of shared clonotypes between healthy human individuals. Terminally differentiated effector memory CD45RA+ cells were excluded by CCR7 positive selection of CD45RO-negative cells. Sequencing used immunoSEQ multiplex PCR; TCRdb keeps in-frame clones, though not all of them. This table has hundreds of thousands of clones, about 92% appearing once. The sequenced material came from naive CD8+ T cells sorted from blood. All receptors come from a man younger than 45 in good health.

The chain joins TRBV6-1 to TRBJ2-1; TRBD2 is a possible D gene (5 bases). V shed 6 bases and J shed 0 bases, with 12 bases lying between them. This CDR3 is 15 amino acids long. The V gene's germline CDR1 is MNHNS and CDR2 SASEGT. In DNA, the CDR3 is TGTGCCAGCAGGGAGGACTGGCCCTCCTACAATGAGCAGTTCTTC. This gives the protein CASREDWPSYNEQFF.

This clone was observed a handful of times. The chain carries TRBV5-5 and TRBJ1-2; D gene uncertain. CDR3 length equals 13 residues. V was clipped by 2 bases and J by 3 bases, with 8 bases between them. Germline CDR1 reads SGHKS; CDR2 reads YYEKEE (reference sequence). The CDR3 region is CASSFITDYGYTF. For the CDR3, the DNA is TGTGCCAGCAGCTTCATTACGGACTATGGCTACACCTTC.

The V call is TRBV6-1, the J call TRBJ1-1; possibly TRBD1 for D (5 bases). The V gene's germline CDR1 is MNHNS and CDR2 SASEGT. The CDR3 consists of 15 residues. The V and J ends lost 5 bases and 0 bases respectively, with 13 bases between them. The CDR3 bases are TGTGCCAGCAGTTCCTGGGGCAGCCTGAACACTGAAGCTTTCTTT. Its protein is CASSSWGSLNTEAFF.

V is TRBV28 and J is TRBJ2-7; TRBD2 might be the D (6 bases). Trimming removed 6 bases at V and 6 bases at J, with 18 bases between. The CDR3 length is 14 residues. The germline gives CDR1 MDHEN, CDR2 SYDVKM. In DNA form, the CDR3 reads TGTGCCAGCAGCGCCTCACGAGGAGGGCCCGAGCAGTACTTC. Encoded protein: CASSASRGGPEQYF.

This rearrangement joins TRBV14 to TRBJ2-5; D uncertain. This CDR3 region has 14 residues. CDR1 SGHDN and CDR2 FVKESK come from the germline V gene. V gave up 4 bases and J gave up 5 bases, with 14 bases separating them. In DNA, the CDR3 is TGTGCCAGCAGCCGTATGACCGTGGCTGAGACCCAGTACTTC. Protein sequence: CASSRMTVAETQYF.

The chain has TRBV27 and TRBJ2-2; TRBD1 is a possible D gene (6 bases). The CDR3 runs to 12 residues. V shed 6 bases and J shed 7 bases, with 9 bases lying between them. Germline loops: CDR1 MNHEY, CDR2 SMNVEV (reference sequence). This chain's CDR3 is CASSTTGGELFF. The CDR3 nucleotides read TGTGCCAGCAGCACGACAGGCGGGGAGCTGTTTTTT.

This rearrangement joins TRBV6-5 to TRBJ2-7, with D uncertain. Germline V gene data show CDR1 as MNHEY and CDR2 as SVGAGI. The CDR3 totals 14 residues. V lost 5 bases, J lost 4 bases, and 15 bases lay in between. CDR3: CASSLQGTTYEQYF. CDR3 sequence (DNA): TGTGCCAGCAGTCTACAAGGTACCACATACGAGCAGTACTTC.

The CDR3 loop is CASSSLLTGGATTEAFF. CDR3 bases: TGTGCCAGCAGCTCCCTACTTACAGGGGGCGCAACCACTGAAGCTTTCTTT. The chain is built from TRBV27 and TRBJ1-1; TRBD1 agrees at 9 bases. Germline V CDR1 and CDR2: MNHEY, SMNVEV (reference sequence). The CDR3 runs 17 residues. V trimming: 6 bases; J trimming: 4 bases; junction bases outside the gene matches: 15.

V gene TRBV7-2 combines with J gene TRBJ2-2; D call uncertain. CDR1 and CDR2 (germline): SGHTA, FQGNSA. V lost 4 bases to trimming and J lost 0 bases, with 9 bases between them. CDR3 size: 15 residues. The CDR3 loop reads CASSSFGPNTGELFF. CDR3 coding DNA: TGTGCCAGCAGCTCCTTCGGTCCGAACACCGGGGAGCTGTTTTTT.

This clone was counted once. This chain uses TRBV14 with TRBJ2-3, with TRBD1 identical over 10 bases. The junction had 4 bases not matched to a gene; V was cut back by 7 bases and J by 3 bases. The CDR3 is made up of 14 amino acids. Germline V lookup: CDR1 SGHDN, CDR2 FVKESK. The CDR3 region is CASTLGQGTDTQYF. The CDR3 DNA follows: TGTGCCAGCACCCTGGGACAGGGGACAGATACGCAGTATTTT.

The chain links TRBV9 to TRBJ2-2; no reliable D call. V lost 4 bases and J lost 13, with 11 bases in between. Germline CDR1 SGDLS, CDR2 YYNGEE. CDR3 length equals 11 residues. In nucleotides, the CDR3 is TGTGCCAGCAGCAACTTCCTAGGGCTGTTTTTT. It codes for CASSNFLGLFF.

The J gene is TRBJ1-2, the V gene TRBV11-2, with a weak D call TRBD1 (5 bases). Trimming took off 0 bases at V and 8 bases at J, with 10 bases between the two ends. The length of the CDR3 is 13 residues. Germline V CDR1 and CDR2: SGHAT, FQNNGV. DNA for the CDR3: TGTGCCAGCAGCTTAGATCTAGGGGTAGGCTACACCTTC. Translating it yields CASSLDLGVGYTF. Based on the CDR3 plus reference TRBV11-2 and TRBJ1-2, the full variable domain is EAGVAQSPRYKIIEKRQSVAFWCNPISGHATLYWYQQILGQGPKLLIQFQNNGVVDDSQLPKDRFSAERLKGVDSTLKIQPAKLEDSAVYLCASSLDLGVGYTFGSGTRLTVV.

The CDR3 nucleotides read TGCAGCGTTATAGTAGGGGGCACCGGGGAGCTGTTTTTT. Protein sequence: CSVIVGGTGELFF. The rearrangement joins TRBV29-1 to TRBJ2-2, with D perhaps TRBD1 (6 bases). V was shortened by 5 bases and J by 4 bases, with 11 bases between the two germline ends. The CDR3 runs 13 residues. Per germline, CDR1 SQVTM and CDR2 ANQGSEA.

This clone was seen a few times. The same CDR3 is also encoded by other DNA sequences in this sample. The chain combines TRBV7-9 with TRBJ2-7; D is ambiguous. V was trimmed by 5 bases and J by 2 bases, leaving 4 bases between them. This CDR3 contains 11 residues. CDR1 is SEHNR and CDR2 is FQNEAQ in the germline V gene (reference sequence). CDR3 nucleotides: TGTGCCAGCAGCCTAACCTACGAGCAGTACTTC. Encoded protein: CASSLTYEQYF.

Remarks on this clone: The same CDR3 also results from other DNA sequences found in this sample. V gene TRBV29-1 combines with J gene TRBJ1-1; weak D call: TRBD1 (5 bases). The V gene's germline CDR1 is SQVTM and CDR2 ANQGSEA. Trimming cost V 3 bases and J 4 bases, with 6 bases left between them. The length of the CDR3 is 11 residues. The CDR3 loop reads CSVDGGTEAFF. Written as DNA, the CDR3 is TGCAGCGTTGACGGGGGCACTGAAGCTTTCTTT.

This chain uses TRBV9 with TRBJ2-1, with 12 bases aligning to TRBD2. The CDR3 spans 15 residues. CDR1 and CDR2 from the germline V gene are SGDLS and YYNGEE. V dropped 8 bases and J dropped 4; count of bases not matched to a gene: 7. The CDR3 DNA is TGTGCCAGTTCTCCCGGGACTAGCGGGTACAATGAGCAGTTCTTC. This translates into CASSPGTSGYNEQFF. The variable domain in full, with the rest retrieved from reference TRBV9 and TRBJ2-1, is DSGVTQTPKHLITATGQRVTLRCSPRSGDLSVYWYQQSLDQGLQFLIQYYNGEERAKGNILERFSAQQFPDLHSELNLSSLELGDSALYFCASSPGTSGYNEQFFGPGTRLTVL.

The V and J genes are TRBV5-1 and TRBJ2-5; perhaps TRBD1 as D (6 bases). The CDR3 loop spans 15 amino acids. Trimming removed 1 base from V and 5 bases from J, with 15 bases in between. Germline V gene sequence: CDR1 SGHRS, CDR2 YFSETQ. CDR3 sequence: CASSLNQGYGETQYF. CDR3 in DNA: TGCGCCAGCAGCTTGAACCAGGGGTATGGTGAGACCCAGTACTTC.

CDR3 protein: CASSLGGTAYEQYF. Written as DNA, the CDR3 is TGTGCCAGCAGCTTGGGCGGGACAGCCTACGAGCAGTACTTC. V usage is TRBV5-6 and J usage is TRBJ2-7, with D maybe TRBD1 (7 bases). CDR1 and CDR2 from the germline V gene are SGHDT and YYEEEE. Trimming pared 0 bases from V and 2 bases from J, leaving 9 bases between. This CDR3 is built from 14 residues. The variable domain in full, with the rest retrieved from reference TRBV5-6 and TRBJ2-7, is DAGVTQSPTHLIKTRGQQVTLRCSPKSGHDTVSWYQQALGQGPQFIFQYYEEEERQRGNFPDRFSGHQFPNYSSELNVNALLLGDSALYLCASSLGGTAYEQYFGPGTRLTVT.

This chain connects TRBV5-8 to TRBJ2-7, with 7 bases fitting TRBD2. Germline lookup yields CDR1 SGHTS and CDR2 YDEGEE. The CDR3 spans 14 residues. Unmatched junction bases numbered 6, after V lost 3 bases and J lost 3 bases. The CDR3 loop reads CASSYRGVSYEQYF. DNA for the CDR3: TGTGCCAGCAGCTACCGGGGGGTCAGCTACGAGCAGTACTTC.

V gene TRBV15 combines with J gene TRBJ2-1; D possibly matches TRBD1 or TRBD2 (5 bases each). V lost 0 bases, J lost 2 bases, and 8 bases lay in between. This CDR3 region has 15 residues. Germline-derived CDR1 and CDR2 are LNHNV and YYDKDF (reference sequence). In DNA, the CDR3 is TGTGCCACCAGCAGAGAACTAGGGGCCTACAATGAGCAGTTCTTC. It encodes CATSRELGAYNEQFF.

The gene calls are TRBV7-9 and TRBJ2-7; possibly TRBD2 for D (6 bases). In germline, CDR1 is SEHNR, CDR2 FQNEAQ (reference sequence). The CDR3 is 15 amino acids. V was trimmed by 1 base and J by 2 bases, leaving 12 bases between them. CDR3 region: CASSLGEAGPYEQYF. The CDR3 DNA sequence: TGTGCCAGCAGCTTAGGGGAGGCAGGGCCCTACGAGCAGTACTTC.

This rearrangement joins TRBV5-6 to TRBJ2-6; 7 nucleotides match TRBD1. The CDR3 has 18 amino acids. Per the germline V gene, CDR1 is SGHDT and CDR2 is YYEEEE. Unmatched junction bases numbered 6, after V lost 0 bases and J lost 0 bases. The CDR3 region is CASSLVGGPSSGANVLTF. The CDR3 DNA reads as TGTGCCAGCAGCTTGGTAGGGGGCCCTAGCTCTGGGGCCAACGTCCTGACTTTC.